The entry below gives a single TCR beta chain sequence along with its context. During active infection, Seattle patients enrolled and were then monitored through disease. The J segment lost 2 bases and the V segment lost 4 bases, leaving 4 bases of the junction unmatched. Germline V CDR1 and CDR2: LNHDA, SQIVND (reference sequence). This CDR3 has 16 residues. In the source study's methods: Scientists estimated how many nucleated cells there were by amplifying reference gene primers. The protocol was immunoSEQ multiplex PCR, while the TCRdb copy is restricted to in-frame clones and leaves out a portion. Clone size and the V and J calls come from that table; the DNA yielded D and trimming. The table shows around 320,000 clones, with roughly 89% occurring only once. The entry originates in a study of blood T cell repertoires in COVID-19.

Sample: peripheral blood. The chain combines TRBV19 with TRBJ2-3, with TRBD2 matching 12 bases. The source is a woman in her twenties or thirties with COVID-19, enrolled during active disease. CDR3 protein: CASSTGLAGTTDTQYF. CDR3 coding DNA: TGTGCCAGTAGTACCGGACTAGCGGGAACCACAGATACGCAGTATTTT.